This T cell receptor beta chain stems from a study of CDR3 diversity in severe acne. CDR3 length equals 17 residues. V shed 0 bases and J shed 0 bases, with 15 bases lying between them. CDR1 and CDR2 (germline): MGHRA, YSYEKL. In its sample, this clonotype was seen many times. TCRdb redid the calling of the PCR reads with MiXCR, one entry per CDR3 protein. The profile shows roughly 93,000 distinct CDR3 sequences, less than 65% of them singletons. The sequencing sample was made of blood. This chain links TRBV4-1 with TRBJ2-7, with a possible D match to TRBD2 (5 bases). The origin of this receptor is a male donor with severe acne vulgaris. CDR3 DNA: TGCGCCAGCAGCCAAGAAGTTCGGCTAGCCAGCTCCTACGAGCAGTACTTC. Protein: CASSQEVRLASSYEQYF.